This T cell receptor (beta chain) was found in a study of spatial heterogeneity in lung cancer. Looking at the study overall: Detection of beta-chain sequences consistently exceeded that of alpha-chain sequences.

The time point was: sample taken at primary tumor resection. Unsorted tumor, nontumor lung tissue or cryopreserved PBMC supplied the whole RNA. The donors comprised about 65 untreated early-stage non-small cell lung cancer patients. Single TCR cDNA molecules each had their own unique molecular identifier. TCRdb reprocessed the 5' RACE reads with MiXCR, giving one entry per CDR3 protein. This table holds tens of thousands of distinct CDR3 sequences, 7.5% to 9% found once. The sequences come from PBMCs, collected at surgery. This TCR was sampled from a female donor with early-stage non-small cell lung cancer.

The chain's CDR3 is CASKKATGREQYF. The DNA for the CDR3 is TGTGCCAGCAAAAAGGCTACAGGACGCGAGCAGTACTTC. The rearrangement links TRBV28 to TRBJ2-7, with a weak D call TRBD1 (5 bases). CDR3 length equals 13 residues. V shed 7 bases and J shed 6 bases, with 16 bases lying between them. Germline loops: CDR1 MDHEN, CDR2 SYDVKM.